A selection of T cell receptor beta chains follows, all from one sample in a study of OX40 agonist ivuxolimab in advanced cancers. The repertoire was sequenced with immunoSEQ multiplex PCR; TCRdb's copy has only in-frame clones and lacks some. The table lists about 69,000 clones, around 90% of them singletons, with approximately 10% in the top ten. The input for sequencing was CD4+ or CD8+ T cells sorted from blood, taken in a trial of the OX40 agonist ivuxolimab. The receptor set was obtained from an adult with an advanced solid tumor such as melanoma, head and neck, liver or kidney cancer. Each CDR3 is given with its conserved first and last residue. The D gene is left open where the match is weak. Where a row states a size, it is once, few, many or the class of an expanded clone; other rows omit it.

TRBV4-1	TRBD1	NA	TRBJ2-7	TGCGCCAGCAGCCAGGGGGGACAGGCGGGATGGTTCTACGAGCAGTACTTC	CASSQGGQAGWFYEQYF
TRBV15	NA	NA	TRBJ2-2	TGTGCCACCAGCAGAGGCGAGACCGGGGAGCTGTTTTTT	CATSRGETGELFF
TRBV4-3	NA	NA	TRBJ2-5	TGCGCCAGCAGCGTAACGATAGGGAGGGAGACCCAGTACTTC	CASSVTIGRETQYF
TRBV10-3	NA	NA	TRBJ2-2	TGTGCCATCAGTGACGTAGCCGGGGAGCTGTTTTTT	CAISDVAGELFF
TRBV28	NA	NA	TRBJ2-5	TGTGCCAGCAGTTTAGGGGGCACTGAGACCCAGTACTTC	CASSLGGTETQYF
TRBV2	TRBD2	NA	TRBJ2-7	TGTGCCAGCAATACCCTAGCGGGAGGACGGTACGAGCAGTACTTC	CASNTLAGGRYEQYF
TRBV4-3	NA	few	TRBJ1-4	TGCGCCAGCAGCCAGAGAGACAGGTCTAATGAAAAACTGTTTTTT	CASSQRDRSNEKLFF
TRBV28	NA	NA	TRBJ2-1	TGTGCCAGCAGTTTTCTTGGGAATGAGCAGTTCTTC	CASSFLGNEQFF
TRBV7-2	NA	NA	TRBJ2-5	TGTGCCAGCAGCCAGAGGGAGACCCAGTACTTC	CASSQRETQYF
TRBV11-2	NA	NA	TRBJ2-1	TGTGCCAGCAGCCGCCAGGGGGGTGAGCAGTTCTTC	CASSRQGGEQFF
TRBV9	NA	NA	TRBJ1-5	TGTGCCAGCAGCGTAGACGGAGGAGGGAGCAATCAGCCCCAGCATTTT	CASSVDGGGSNQPQHF
TRBV10-3	NA	NA	TRBJ2-7	TGTGCCATCAGTGAGCCCCCCCAAGCGACTACCCGGATTCGAGAGCAGTACTTC	CAISEPPQATTRIREQYF
TRBV6-6	NA	NA	TRBJ2-1	TGTGCCAGCAGTTCGCCGGGACGGGCCTACAATGAGCAGTTCTTC	CASSSPGRAYNEQFF
TRBV11-2	NA	NA	TRBJ2-5	TGTGCCAGCAGCCATTTACGCAGGGGGGTGGAAGAGACCCAGTACTTC	CASSHLRRGVEETQYF
TRBV28	TRBD2	few	TRBJ2-7	TGTGCCAGCAGTGGGACTAGCGGGAACTACGAGCAGTACTTC	CASSGTSGNYEQYF
TRBV18	NA	NA	TRBJ2-4	TGTGCCACCCAAGACAGAAAAAACATTCAGTACTTC	CATQDRKNIQYF
TRBV7-3	TRBD2	NA	TRBJ2-7	TGTGCCAGCAGCGTCCTAGCGGGAGGCGAGCAGTACTTC	CASSVLAGGEQYF
TRBV2	NA	NA	TRBJ2-3	TGTGCCAGCAGTGAACTGATCGGCACAGATACGCAGTATTTT	CASSELIGTDTQYF
TRBV28	TRBD1	NA	TRBJ1-4	TGTGCCAGCGTCGAACAGGGGGCTGATGAAAAACTGTTTTTT	CASVEQGADEKLFF
TRBV5-3	NA	NA	TRBJ2-7	TGTGCCAGAAGCTTGGTATCCCCCGACCTGAGCTCCTACGAGCAGTACTTC	CARSLVSPDLSSYEQYF
TRBV7-2	NA	NA	TRBJ2-5	TGTGCCAGCAGCTTCCGACAGCAAGAGACCCAGTACTTC	CASSFRQQETQYF
TRBV28	NA	NA	TRBJ2-7	TGTGCCAGTCGGGGGACGGGTCCCTACGAGCAGTACTTC	CASRGTGPYEQYF
TRBV7-2	TRBD2	NA	TRBJ2-1	TGTGCCAGCAGCTTAATGGGAGCGGGACACAATGAGCAGTTCTTC	CASSLMGAGHNEQFF
TRBV5-1	TRBD1	NA	TRBJ2-7	TGCGCCAGCAGCGGGGGGACAGGGGAGGCCGAGCAGTACTTC	CASSGGTGEAEQYF
TRBV7-2	NA	NA	TRBJ2-5	TGTGCCAGCAGCTTTGGAGTAGTTAGGGGAGAGACCCAGTACTTC	CASSFGVVRGETQYF
TRBV9	TRBD2	NA	TRBJ2-2	TGTGCCAGCAGCGTAGCGGGAGGGGGGAACACCGGGGAGCTGTTTTTT	CASSVAGGGNTGELFF
TRBV5-1	TRBD2	NA	TRBJ2-7	TGCGCCAGCAGCCCGGAAAGCGGGACCCGCTACGAGCAGTACTTC	CASSPESGTRYEQYF
TRBV7-3	TRBD2	NA	TRBJ2-2	TGTGCCAGCAGCCGAAACGTAGCGGGAGGCCTCAACACCGGGGAGCTGTTTTTT	CASSRNVAGGLNTGELFF
TRBV5-1	TRBD1	once	TRBJ1-4	TGCGCCAGCAGCACCGGACAGGGAGCTAATGAAAAACTGTTTTTT	CASSTGQGANEKLFF
TRBV2	TRBD1	NA	TRBJ2-7	TGTGCCAGCAGATACACGGGACAGGGCCCCTACGAGCAGTACTTC	CASRYTGQGPYEQYF
TRBV7-3	NA	NA	TRBJ2-5	TGTGCCAGCAGCTTAATGGCCGGCGAGACCCAGTACTTC	CASSLMAGETQYF
TRBV28	NA	NA	TRBJ2-5	TGTGCCAGCACGGGCGGGTCGGAGACCCAGTACTTC	CASTGGSETQYF
TRBV7-2	NA	NA	TRBJ2-7	TGTGCCAGCAGCTTAGGATCCCCCTTATACGAGCAGTACTTC	CASSLGSPLYEQYF
TRBV5-1	TRBD1	NA	TRBJ2-2	TGCGCCAGCAGCTTGGAGGGACAGCCGAACACCGGGGAGCTGTTTTTT	CASSLEGQPNTGELFF
TRBV7-2	NA	once	TRBJ2-3	TGTGCCAGCAGCCCAGGGGGGACAAGCACAGATACGCAGTATTTT	CASSPGGTSTDTQYF
TRBV30	TRBD1	NA	TRBJ2-7	TGTGCCTGGAAGGACAGGGGGATTGGCGAGCAGTACTTC	CAWKDRGIGEQYF
TRBV9	TRBD2	once	TRBJ2-7	TGTGCCAGCAGCGTAGATAGCGGGAGCTCCTACGAGCAGTACTTC	CASSVDSGSSYEQYF
TRBV27	NA	NA	TRBJ2-5	TGTGCCAGCAGTTTCCAGTTCCAAGAGACCCAGTACTTC	CASSFQFQETQYF
TRBV27	NA	NA	TRBJ1-6	TGTGCCAGACGAATTTCACCCCTCCACTTT	CARRISPLHF
TRBV5-4	TRBD2	once	TRBJ2-7	TGTGCCAGCACGGCGACTAGCGCACAAGCCCACGAGCAGTACTTC	CASTATSAQAHEQYF
TRBV4-1	TRBD2	NA	TRBJ2-1	TGCGCCAGCAGCCAGACTAGCGGGGAAAAGCAGTTCTTC	CASSQTSGEKQFF
TRBV28	NA	NA	TRBJ1-5	TGTGCCAGCAGTTTAGAAGGGGGGGGTCAGCCCCAGCATTTT	CASSLEGGGQPQHF
TRBV7-9	NA	NA	TRBJ1-2	TGTGCCAGCAGCTCGGAGTCGGGAATCTATGGCTACACCTTC	CASSSESGIYGYTF
TRBV18	TRBD1	NA	TRBJ1-2	TGTGCCAGCTCACCTAACCCGGGACAGACTAACTATGGCTACACCTTC	CASSPNPGQTNYGYTF
TRBV7-2	TRBD2	NA	TRBJ2-7	TGTGCCAGCAGCCGGACTAGCGGGAGGGATTACGAGCAGTACTTC	CASSRTSGRDYEQYF
TRBV18	NA	NA	TRBJ1-5	TGTGCCAGCTCCGACAGTTTTAATCAGCCCCAGCATTTT	CASSDSFNQPQHF
TRBV7-2	NA	NA	TRBJ2-5	TGTGCCAGCAGCCCCCGGGAAACTAGCATCAGGACCCAGTACTTC	CASSPRETSIRTQYF
TRBV11-3	NA	once	TRBJ1-1	TGTGCCAGCAGCTTAACTATGAACACTGAAGCTTTCTTT	CASSLTMNTEAFF
TRBV5-1	TRBD1	NA	TRBJ1-1	TGCGCCAGCAGCACATACAGGGGCGACACTGAAGCTTTCTTT	CASSTYRGDTEAFF
TRBV6-1	TRBD2	NA	TRBJ2-7	TGTGCCAGCAGTTCTCTAGCGGGATTAACCTACGAGCAGTACTTC	CASSSLAGLTYEQYF
TRBV28	NA	once	TRBJ2-7	TGTGCCAGCAGGGTGGGACGGAACTACGAGCAGTACTTC	CASRVGRNYEQYF